The present TCR beta chain was sequenced within a study of T cells in Graves' hyperthyroidism and ophthalmopathy. With regard to this clonotype: Possible read error: a much larger clone is one base away.

Regions amplified from RNA transcripts were the TCR beta CDR3 regions. The HTBI primer set was used in a first-round RT-PCR of the TCR CDR3. A single record per CDR3 protein comes from TCRdb applying MiXCR to the multiplex PCR reads. The table includes a few hundred thousand distinct CDR3 sequences, 14% detected once. The CDR3 totals 17 residues. Trimming took off 7 bases at V and 3 bases at J, with 19 bases between the two ends. V and J are TRBV12-3 or TRBV12-4 and TRBJ2-6; D assignment may be TRBD1 or TRBD2 (6 bases each). The clonotype comes from a woman aged 25 to 45 with Graves' ophthalmopathy. The sample comprised blood. CDR3 amino acids: CASTQPGAQLGANVLTF. The CDR3 DNA reads TGTGCCAGCACCCAACCGGGGGCGCAGCTTGGGGCCAACGTCCTGACTTTC.